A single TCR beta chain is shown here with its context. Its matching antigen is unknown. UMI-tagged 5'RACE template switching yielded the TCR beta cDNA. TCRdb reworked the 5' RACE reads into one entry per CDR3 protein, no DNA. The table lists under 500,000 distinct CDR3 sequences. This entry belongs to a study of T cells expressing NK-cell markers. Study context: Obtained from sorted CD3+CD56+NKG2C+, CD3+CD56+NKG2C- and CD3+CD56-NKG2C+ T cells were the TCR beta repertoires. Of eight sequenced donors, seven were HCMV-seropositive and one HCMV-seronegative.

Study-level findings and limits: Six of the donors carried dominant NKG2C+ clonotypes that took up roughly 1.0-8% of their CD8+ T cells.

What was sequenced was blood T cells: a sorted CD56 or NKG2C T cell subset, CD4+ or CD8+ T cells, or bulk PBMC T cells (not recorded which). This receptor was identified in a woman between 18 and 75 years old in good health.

The CDR3 is CASSSRVGQETQYF. The gene calls are TRBV5-4 and TRBJ2-5. Germline CDR1 reads SGHNT; CDR2 reads YYREEE (reference sequence). The CDR3 covers 14 residues.